This T cell receptor beta chain was identified in a study of identical twins. From germline, CDR1 is SGHRS and CDR2 YFSETQ. V was pared by 3 bases and J by 5 bases, with 17 bases between. This CDR3 contains 15 residues. Via MiXCR, TCRdb re-called the 5' RACE reads, giving one row per CDR3 protein. The sample comprises roughly 690,000 distinct CDR3 sequences, about 20% of which are singletons, and 4.3% rests with the top ten. The sample holds many counts of this clonotype. These data were also reused for a study on T cells expressing NK-cell markers.

This receptor was obtained from a woman younger than 35 in good health. Specimen: PBMCs. The chain has TRBV5-1 and TRBJ1-2; TRBD1 is a possible D gene (5 bases). The CDR3 is CASSYNPDNGYGYTF. The CDR3 DNA reads as TGCGCCAGCAGCTACAATCCGGACAACGGGTATGGCTACACCTTC.